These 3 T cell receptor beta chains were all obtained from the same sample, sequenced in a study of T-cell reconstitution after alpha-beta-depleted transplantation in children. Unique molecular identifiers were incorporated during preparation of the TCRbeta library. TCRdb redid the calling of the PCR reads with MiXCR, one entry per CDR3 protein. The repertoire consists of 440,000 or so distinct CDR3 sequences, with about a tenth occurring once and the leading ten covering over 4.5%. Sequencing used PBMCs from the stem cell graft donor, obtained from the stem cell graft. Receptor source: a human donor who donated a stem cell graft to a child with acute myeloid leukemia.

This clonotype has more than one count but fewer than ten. In DNA, the CDR3 is TGTGCCAGCAGCTTAGCGAGGGCGGGAGGGACACTAGCCAAAAACATTCAGTACTTC. It yields the protein CASSLARAGGTLAKNIQYF. The chain carries TRBV7-6 and TRBJ2-4, with 9 bases fitting TRBD2. The V gene's germline CDR1 is SGHVS and CDR2 FNYEAQ. Losses at the gene ends were 0 bases for V and 0 bases for J; bases not matched to a gene: 9. The CDR3 runs to 19 residues. The variable domain in full, with the rest retrieved from reference TRBV7-6 and TRBJ2-4, is GAGVSQSPRYKVTKRGQDVALRCDPISGHVSLYWYRQALGQGPEFLTYFNYEAQQDKSGLPNDRFSAERPEGSISTLTIQRTEQRDSAMYRCASSLARAGGTLAKNIQYFGAGTRLSVL.

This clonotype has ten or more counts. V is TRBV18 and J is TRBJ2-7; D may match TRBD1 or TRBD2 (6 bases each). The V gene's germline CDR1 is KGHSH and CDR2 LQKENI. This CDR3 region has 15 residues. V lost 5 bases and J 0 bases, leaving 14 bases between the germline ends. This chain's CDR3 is CASSWSGGGSYEQYF. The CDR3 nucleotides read TGTGCCAGCTCATGGTCCGGAGGGGGCTCCTACGAGCAGTACTTC.

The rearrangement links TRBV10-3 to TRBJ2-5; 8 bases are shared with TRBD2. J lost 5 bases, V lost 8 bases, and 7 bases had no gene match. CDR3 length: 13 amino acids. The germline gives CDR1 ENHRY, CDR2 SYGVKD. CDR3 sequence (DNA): TGTGCCATCGCAGCGGGGGATGGGGAGACCCAGTACTTC. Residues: CAIAAGDGETQYF.